This T cell receptor beta chain was sequenced in a study of neurological immune-mediated disorders (dated by TCRdb to the late 2010s). As for the study more broadly: Of the roughly 34 multiple sclerosis patients, approximately 31 had relapsing-remitting MS and 3 had secondary progressive MS. Longitudinal samples, technical triplicates and paired sorted CD4+ and CD8+ T-cell subsets, alongside PBMC samples, were included among the approximately 99 TCR-beta libraries. Of the roughly 68 subjects in the cohort, approximately 15 were HAM/TSP patients, around 34 were multiple sclerosis patients, and some 20 were healthy controls. Peripheral blood TCR-beta repertoires from patients with HTLV-I-associated myelopathy (HAM/TSP), patients with multiple sclerosis, and healthy controls were compared in the study using UMI-based sequencing.

cDNA synthesis used template-switch 5'RACE with a primer carrying a 10-nucleotide random unique molecular identifier tagging each TCR transcript. Each sequencing run produced over 160 million TCR-beta sequences covering 15-18 subjects. Total RNA was extracted with the RNeasy kit. TCR-beta VDJ regions were amplified with primers for the TCR constant region and the 5'RACE anchor, using the KAPA Real-time Library Amplification kit. A first PCR added sample indexes and Illumina adaptors, and a second PCR then raised library yield. After purification with Ampure beads, the TCR product of roughly 650 bp was size-selected on a 2% E-gel SizeSelection system. Before pooling, library quality was checked on a Bioanalyzer, concentration was measured with Qubit, and libraries were quantified with the Kapa Library Quantification kit. An Illumina HiSeq 2500 was used to sequence the libraries paired-end at 2 x 150 bp. To increase sequence diversity, about 25-30% phiX was spiked into each library pool. On the authors' methods: Quality-filtered reads were processed with the UMI-based MiGEC pipeline, which removed over 85% of raw TCR sequences during error correction. IMGT germline references were used for alignment of VDJ genes, and clonotypes were defined by a unique CDR3 amino acid sequence together with V-J genes. Clonal expansion, Shannon diversity and CDR3 relatedness were evaluated with VDJtools (CalcPairwiseDistances, ClusterSamples), while phylogenetic trees were built in CLCbio workbench. A clone was classed as expanded if it had 8 or more unique UMIs, a cutoff based on coefficient-of-variation modelling across technical triplicates. TCRdb ran its own pipeline on the public reads, namely fastp trimming at Q25 and MiXCR clone calling, and kept in-frame beta chains. When rows share a CDR3 protein, they turn into one entry using the most common DNA and genes. V and J calls and clone size were set by TCRdb, not the authors. This sample has about 69,000 distinct CDR3 sequences in its table, and approximately 4.1% of those were observed once. 1% to 1.5% of the sample is in the top ten clones.

For unsorted PBMC libraries, 2 million PBMCs were used after storage in RNAlater at -80 degrees C until RNA extraction. The multiple sclerosis patients were enrolled in a US clinical protocol that used magnetic resonance imaging to evaluate disease progression. PBMCs were separated from peripheral blood using Ficoll-Hypaque density gradient centrifugation and then cryopreserved in liquid nitrogen. The research as a whole found: No association of the MS cluster with clinical or MRI features was observed, and the need for larger cohorts was stated by the authors. The highest TCR clonal expansion was observed in HAM/TSP patients, whereas the lowest was observed in MS patients, even when compared with healthy controls. Across subjects, expanded clones never shared an identical CDR3 amino acid sequence, which suggests that the TCR-beta repertoires in every group were private. In a phylogenetic analysis, the repertoires of 18 out of 34 MS patients fell into a single cluster of related CDR3 sequences, pointing to a possible signature at the repertoire level.

The CDR3, cysteine through phenylalanine, is 15 amino acids long. Just CDR3 DNA is preserved here, 45 bases in frame from base 1. Reading the germline V gene gives CDR1 LGHNA and CDR2 YSLEER. In regard to this clonotype: There is no known antigen for this receptor. One end of the junction does not line up with germline, which may come from a read error.

Material: PBMCs. The chain couples TRBV4-3 to TRBJ1-6; a tentative D match to TRBD1 spans 6 bases. The TCR sequence derives from a man aged 25 to 45 with multiple sclerosis. The CDR3 in this case is CASSQDPQGNSPLNF. The base sequence is TGCGCCAGCAGCCAAGATCCACAGGGTAATTCACCCCTCAACTTT.